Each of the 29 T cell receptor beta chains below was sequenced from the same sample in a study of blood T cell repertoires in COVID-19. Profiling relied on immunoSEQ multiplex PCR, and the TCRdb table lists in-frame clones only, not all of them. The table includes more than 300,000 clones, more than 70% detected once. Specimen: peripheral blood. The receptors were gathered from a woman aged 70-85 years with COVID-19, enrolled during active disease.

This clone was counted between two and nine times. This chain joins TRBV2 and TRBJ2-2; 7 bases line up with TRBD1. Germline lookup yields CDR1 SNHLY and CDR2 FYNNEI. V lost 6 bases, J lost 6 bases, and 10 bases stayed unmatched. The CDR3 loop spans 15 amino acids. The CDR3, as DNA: TGTGCCAGCAGAGGGGGCGTCGGTTTGTCCGGGGAGCTGTTTTTT. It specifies CASRGGVGLSGELFF.

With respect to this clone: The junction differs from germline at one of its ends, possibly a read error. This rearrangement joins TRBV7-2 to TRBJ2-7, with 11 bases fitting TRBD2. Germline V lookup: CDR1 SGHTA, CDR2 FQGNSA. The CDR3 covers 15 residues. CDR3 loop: CASSVAGGDLYEQYF. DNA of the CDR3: TGTGCCAGCAGCGTAGCGGGGGGGGACCTCTACGAGCAGTACTTC.

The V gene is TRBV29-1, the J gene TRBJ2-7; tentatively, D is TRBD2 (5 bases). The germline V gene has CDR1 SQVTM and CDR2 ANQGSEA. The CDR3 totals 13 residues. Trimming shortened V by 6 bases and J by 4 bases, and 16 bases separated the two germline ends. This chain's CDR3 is CSVQGMEAYEQYF. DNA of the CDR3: TGCAGCGTCCAAGGTATGGAGGCTTACGAGCAGTACTTC.

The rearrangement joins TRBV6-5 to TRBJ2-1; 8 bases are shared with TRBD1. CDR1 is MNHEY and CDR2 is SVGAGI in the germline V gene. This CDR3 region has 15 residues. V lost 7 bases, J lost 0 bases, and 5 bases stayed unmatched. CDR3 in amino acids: CASNFDRGSYNEQFF. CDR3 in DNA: TGTGCCAGCAACTTCGACAGGGGCTCCTACAATGAGCAGTTCTTC.

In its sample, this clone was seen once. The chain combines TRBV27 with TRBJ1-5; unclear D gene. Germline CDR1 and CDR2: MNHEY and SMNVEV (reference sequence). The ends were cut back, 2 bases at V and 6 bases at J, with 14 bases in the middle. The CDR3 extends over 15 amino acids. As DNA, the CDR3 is TGTGCCAGCAGTTTAAGCCCTGCCCCAGGTCAGCCCCAGCATTTT. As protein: CASSLSPAPGQPQHF.

CDR3 nucleotide sequence: TGTGCCTGGAGTGCCGGGACAGCCACCTACGAGCAGTACTTC. As protein: CAWSAGTATYEQYF. This sequence joins TRBV30 and TRBJ2-7, with TRBD1 matching over 7 bases. The V gene end was trimmed by 1 base and the J gene end by 2 bases; junction bases not matched to a gene: 5. The CDR3 consists of 14 residues. The germline V gene has CDR1 GTSNPN and CDR2 SVGIG (reference sequence). The full variable domain, completed using reference TRBV30 and TRBJ2-7, is SQTIHQWPATLVQPVGSPLSLECTVEGTSNPNLYWYRQAAGRGLQLLFYSVGIGQISSEVPQNLSASRPQDRQFILSSKKLLLSDSGFYLCAWSAGTATYEQYFGPGTRLTVT.

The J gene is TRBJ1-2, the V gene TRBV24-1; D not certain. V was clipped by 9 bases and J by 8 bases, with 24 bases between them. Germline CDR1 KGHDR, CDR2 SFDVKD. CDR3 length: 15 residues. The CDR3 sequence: CATDLPPGGVKGYTF. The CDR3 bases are TGTGCCACCGACCTCCCTCCCGGCGGAGTTAAGGGCTACACCTTC.

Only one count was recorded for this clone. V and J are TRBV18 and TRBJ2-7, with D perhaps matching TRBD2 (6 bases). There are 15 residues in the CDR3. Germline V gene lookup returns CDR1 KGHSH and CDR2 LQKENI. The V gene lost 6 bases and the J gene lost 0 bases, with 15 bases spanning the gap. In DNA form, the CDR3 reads TGTGCCAGCTCCCCCGGCGGGGCAGACTCCTACGAGCAGTACTTC. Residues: CASSPGGADSYEQYF.

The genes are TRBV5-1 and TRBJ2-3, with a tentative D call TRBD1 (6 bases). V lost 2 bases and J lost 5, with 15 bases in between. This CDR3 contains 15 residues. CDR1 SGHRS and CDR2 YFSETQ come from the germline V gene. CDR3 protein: CASSFLQGKEDTQYF. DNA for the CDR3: TGCGCCAGCAGCTTCCTACAGGGCAAGGAAGATACGCAGTATTTT.

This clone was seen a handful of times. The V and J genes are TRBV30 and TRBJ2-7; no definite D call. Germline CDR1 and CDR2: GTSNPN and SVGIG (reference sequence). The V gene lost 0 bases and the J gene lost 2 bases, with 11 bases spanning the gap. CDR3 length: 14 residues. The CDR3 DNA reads TGTGCCTGGAGTGTACAGATGGGTACCTACGAGCAGTACTTC. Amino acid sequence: CAWSVQMGTYEQYF. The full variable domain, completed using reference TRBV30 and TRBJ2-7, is SQTIHQWPATLVQPVGSPLSLECTVEGTSNPNLYWYRQAAGRGLQLLFYSVGIGQISSEVPQNLSASRPQDRQFILSSKKLLLSDSGFYLCAWSVQMGTYEQYFGPGTRLTVT.

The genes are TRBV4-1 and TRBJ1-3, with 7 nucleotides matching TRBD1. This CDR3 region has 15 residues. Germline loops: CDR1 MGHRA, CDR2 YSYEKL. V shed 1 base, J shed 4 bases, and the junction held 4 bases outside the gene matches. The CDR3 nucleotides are TGCGCCAGCAGCCAAGGCGACAGGGCAGGAAACACCATATATTTT. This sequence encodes CASSQGDRAGNTIYF.

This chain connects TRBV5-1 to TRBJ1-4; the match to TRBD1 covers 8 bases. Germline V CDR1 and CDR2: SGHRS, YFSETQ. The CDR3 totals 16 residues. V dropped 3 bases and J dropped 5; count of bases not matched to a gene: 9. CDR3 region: CASSSAARTGNEKLFF. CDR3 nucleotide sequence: TGCGCCAGCAGCTCCGCAGCGCGGACAGGGAATGAAAAACTGTTTTTT. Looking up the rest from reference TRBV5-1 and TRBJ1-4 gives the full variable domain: KAGVTQTPRYLIKTRGQQVTLSCSPISGHRSVSWYQQTPGQGLQFLFEYFSETQRNKGNFPGRFSGRQFSNSRSEMNVSTLELGDSALYLCASSSAARTGNEKLFFGSGTQLSVL.

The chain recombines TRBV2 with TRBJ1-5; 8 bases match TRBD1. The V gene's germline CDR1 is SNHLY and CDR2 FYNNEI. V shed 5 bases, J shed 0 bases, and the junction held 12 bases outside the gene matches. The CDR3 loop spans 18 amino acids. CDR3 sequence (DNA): TGTGCCAGCAGTACCGACAGGGGCCGACCTTATAGCAATCAGCCCCAGCATTTT. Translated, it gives CASSTDRGRPYSNQPQHF.

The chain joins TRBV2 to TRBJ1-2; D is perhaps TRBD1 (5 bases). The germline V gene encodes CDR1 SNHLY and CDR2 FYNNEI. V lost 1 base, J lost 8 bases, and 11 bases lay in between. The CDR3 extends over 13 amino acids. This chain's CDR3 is CASSEERGEGYTF. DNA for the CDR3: TGTGCCAGCAGTGAAGAAAGGGGCGAAGGCTACACCTTC.

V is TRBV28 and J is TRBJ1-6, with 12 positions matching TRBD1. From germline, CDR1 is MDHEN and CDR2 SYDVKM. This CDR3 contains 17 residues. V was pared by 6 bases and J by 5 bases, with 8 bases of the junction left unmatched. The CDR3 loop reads CASRTLGQGADNSPLHF. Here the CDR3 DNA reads TGTGCCAGCAGAACGTTGGGACAGGGGGCCGATAATTCACCCCTCCACTTT.

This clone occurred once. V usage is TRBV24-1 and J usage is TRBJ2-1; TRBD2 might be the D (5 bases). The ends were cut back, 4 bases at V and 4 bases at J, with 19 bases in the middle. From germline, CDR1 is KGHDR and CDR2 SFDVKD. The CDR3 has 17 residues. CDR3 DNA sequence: TGTGCCACCAGTGAGGCAACGGGATTTCCCTTTTACAATGAGCAGTTCTTC. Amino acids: CATSEATGFPFYNEQFF.

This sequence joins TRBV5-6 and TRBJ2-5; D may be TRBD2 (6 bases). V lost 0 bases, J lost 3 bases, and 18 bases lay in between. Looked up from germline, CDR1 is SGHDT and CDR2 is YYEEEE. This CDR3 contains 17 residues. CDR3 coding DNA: TGTGCCAGCAGCTTGGGTCCCCCCGGGAGTGCGGAAGAGACCCAGTACTTC. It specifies CASSLGPPGSAEETQYF.

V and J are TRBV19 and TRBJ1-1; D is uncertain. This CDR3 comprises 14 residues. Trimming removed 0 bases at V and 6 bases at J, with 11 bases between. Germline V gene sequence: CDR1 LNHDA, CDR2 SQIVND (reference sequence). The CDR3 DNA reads TGTGCCAGTAGTATAGAGGCGGTCTCCCCTGAAGCTTTCTTT. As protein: CASSIEAVSPEAFF. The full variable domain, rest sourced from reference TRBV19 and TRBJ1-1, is DGGITQSPKYLFRKEGQNVTLSCEQNLNHDAMYWYRQDPGQGLRLIYYSQIVNDFQKGDIAEGYSVSREKKESFPLTVTSAQKNPTAFYLCASSIEAVSPEAFFGQGTRLTVV.

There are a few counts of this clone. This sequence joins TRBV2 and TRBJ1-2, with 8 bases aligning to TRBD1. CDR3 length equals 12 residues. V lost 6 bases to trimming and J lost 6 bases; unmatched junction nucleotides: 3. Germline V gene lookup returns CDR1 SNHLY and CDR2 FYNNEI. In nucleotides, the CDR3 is TGTGCCAGCAGAGACAGGGGTGATGGCTACACCTTC. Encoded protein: CASRDRGDGYTF.

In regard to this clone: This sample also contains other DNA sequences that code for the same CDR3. In nucleotides, the CDR3 is TGTGCCAGCAGTCCCGGACAGCTTAATCAGCCCCAGCATTTT. Residues: CASSPGQLNQPQHF. The chain uses TRBV27 and TRBJ1-5; a weak D match, TRBD1 (6 bases). The CDR3 runs to 14 residues. CDR1 MNHEY and CDR2 SMNVEV come from the germline V gene (reference sequence). Trimming cost V 5 bases and J 4 bases, with 12 bases left between them.

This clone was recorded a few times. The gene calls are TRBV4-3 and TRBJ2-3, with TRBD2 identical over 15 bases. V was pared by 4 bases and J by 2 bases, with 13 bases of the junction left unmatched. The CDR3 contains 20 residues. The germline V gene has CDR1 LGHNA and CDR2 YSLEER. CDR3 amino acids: CASSPTLPGLAGGLTDTQYF. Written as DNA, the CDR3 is TGCGCCAGCAGCCCCACCCTCCCGGGACTAGCGGGGGGCCTCACAGATACGCAGTATTTT.

CDR3 sequence reads: CASSRGGAMWEKLFF. For the CDR3, the DNA is TGTGCCAGCAGCCGGGGAGGGGCAATGTGGGAAAAACTGTTTTTT. This chain uses TRBV2 with TRBJ1-4, with a possible D match to TRBD1 (5 bases). V was clipped by 6 bases and J by 8 bases, with 19 bases between them. The CDR3 totals 15 residues. Germline values: CDR1 SNHLY, CDR2 FYNNEI. The variable domain in full, completed from reference TRBV2 and TRBJ1-4, reads EPEVTQTPSHQVTQMGQEVILRCVPISNHLYFYWYRQILGQKVEFLVSFYNNEISEKSEIFDDQFSVERPDGSNFTLKIRSTKLEDSAMYFCASSRGGAMWEKLFFGSGTQLSVL.

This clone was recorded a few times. The CDR3 here is CASSEAGRSGEKLFF. CDR3 DNA sequence: TGTGCCAGCAGTGAAGCCGGACGGTCAGGGGAAAAACTGTTTTTT. This chain connects TRBV2 to TRBJ1-4, with D maybe TRBD1 (5 bases). Germline CDR1 is SNHLY and CDR2 is FYNNEI. Trimming pared 0 bases from V and 8 bases from J, leaving 13 bases between. The CDR3 runs 15 residues.

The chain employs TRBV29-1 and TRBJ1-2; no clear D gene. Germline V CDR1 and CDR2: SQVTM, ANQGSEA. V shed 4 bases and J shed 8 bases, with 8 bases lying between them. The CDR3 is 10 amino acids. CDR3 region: CSVASPGYTF. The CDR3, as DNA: TGCAGCGTTGCTTCTCCCGGCTACACCTTC.

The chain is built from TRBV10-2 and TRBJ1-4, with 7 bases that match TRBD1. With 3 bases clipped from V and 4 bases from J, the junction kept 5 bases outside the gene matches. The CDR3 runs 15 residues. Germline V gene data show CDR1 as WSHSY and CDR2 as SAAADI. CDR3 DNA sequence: TGCGCCAGCAGTGAAAACAGGGGTTATAATGAAAAACTGTTTTTT. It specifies CASSENRGYNEKLFF.

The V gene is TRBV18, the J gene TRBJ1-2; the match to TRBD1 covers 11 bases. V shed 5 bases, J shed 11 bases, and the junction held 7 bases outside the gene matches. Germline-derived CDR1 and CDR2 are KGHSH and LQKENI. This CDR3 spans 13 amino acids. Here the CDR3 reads CASSGQGANGYTF. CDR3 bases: TGTGCCAGCTCAGGACAGGGGGCGAACGGATACACCTTC.

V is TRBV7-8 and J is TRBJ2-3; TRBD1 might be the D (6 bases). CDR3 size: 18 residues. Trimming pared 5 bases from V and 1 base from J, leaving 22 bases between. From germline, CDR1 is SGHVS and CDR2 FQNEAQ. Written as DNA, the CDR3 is TGTGCCAGCAGCCCGACGAGGCATCAGGGGTGGGGCACAGATACGCAGTATTTT. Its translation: CASSPTRHQGWGTDTQYF.

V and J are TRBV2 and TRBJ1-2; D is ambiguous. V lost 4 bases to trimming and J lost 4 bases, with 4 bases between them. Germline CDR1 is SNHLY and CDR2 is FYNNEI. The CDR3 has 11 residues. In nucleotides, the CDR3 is TGTGCCAGCAGTGGCGCCTATGGCTACACCTTC. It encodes CASSGAYGYTF. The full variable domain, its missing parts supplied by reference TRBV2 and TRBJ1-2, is EPEVTQTPSHQVTQMGQEVILRCVPISNHLYFYWYRQILGQKVEFLVSFYNNEISEKSEIFDDQFSVERPDGSNFTLKIRSTKLEDSAMYFCASSGAYGYTFGSGTRLTVV.

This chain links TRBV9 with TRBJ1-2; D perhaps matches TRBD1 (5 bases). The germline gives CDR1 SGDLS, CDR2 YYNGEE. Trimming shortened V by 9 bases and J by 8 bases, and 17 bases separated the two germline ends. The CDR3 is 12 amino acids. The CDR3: CAISPRGEGYTF. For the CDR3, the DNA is TGTGCCATCTCGCCTCGGGGGGAGGGCTACACCTTC. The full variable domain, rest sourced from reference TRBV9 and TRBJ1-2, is DSGVTQTPKHLITATGQRVTLRCSPRSGDLSVYWYQQSLDQGLQFLIQYYNGEERAKGNILERFSAQQFPDLHSELNLSSLELGDSALYFCAISPRGEGYTFGSGTRLTVV.